These 8 T cell receptor beta chains originate from one sample sequenced in a study of long-term antiretroviral therapy in people with HIV. At the survey level, the v3.0 immunoSEQ assay was run. Only in-frame clones appear in the TCRdb table, and some are missing; sequencing was by immunoSEQ multiplex PCR. The sample includes approximately 18,000 clones, over 75% of them seen just once. This sample comprised unsorted PBMCs, obtained 0.1 years before starting antiretroviral therapy. All receptors come from a man aged 18 to 29 with HIV.

In its sample, this clone was seen a few times. This chain uses TRBV5-6 with TRBJ2-7; TRBD2 is a possible D gene (6 bases). Trimming left V 6 bases short and J 0 bases short, with 13 bases between. The CDR3 is 14 amino acids. CDR1 and CDR2 from the germline V gene are SGHDT and YYEEEE. CDR3 region: CASMLWGDSYEQYF. The CDR3 DNA reads as TGTGCCAGCATGTTATGGGGGGACTCCTACGAGCAGTACTTC.

The gene calls are TRBV10-3 and TRBJ2-1, with 10 positions matching TRBD2. The CDR3 totals 19 residues. The trim removed 5 bases at V and 0 bases at J, leaving 13 bases unmatched. The germline V gene has CDR1 ENHRY and CDR2 SYGVKD. DNA for the CDR3: TGTGCCATCAGTACTACCCTAGCGGGAGCCTCCGGCTCCTACAATGAGCAGTTCTTC. Encoded protein: CAISTTLAGASGSYNEQFF.

The sample holds a few counts of this clone. The J gene is TRBJ1-3, the V gene TRBV7-2; D not resolved. Trimming took 5 bases from V and 0 from J, leaving 8 bases between them. The CDR3 extends over 14 amino acids. Germline V gene data show CDR1 as SGHTA and CDR2 as FQGNSA. The CDR3 region is CASSLRSSGNTIYF. The CDR3 bases are TGTGCCAGCAGCCTAAGGTCCTCTGGAAACACCATATATTTT.

The V and J genes are TRBV27 and TRBJ2-4; 12 nucleotides line up with TRBD2. Per germline, CDR1 MNHEY and CDR2 SMNVEV (reference sequence). V lost 1 base and J lost 7; bases outside the gene matches: 11. The CDR3 is 18 amino acids. The CDR3 DNA reads as TGTGCCAGCAGTTTATGGGGCCTAGCGGGGGGGCGCGGGAACATTCAGTACTTC. Its protein product is CASSLWGLAGGRGNIQYF.

The chain has TRBV7-3 and TRBJ2-2; D ambiguous. Trimming removed 5 bases at V and 5 bases at J, with 6 bases between. In germline, CDR1 is SGHTA, CDR2 FQGTGA. The CDR3 covers 12 residues. Written as DNA, the CDR3 is TGTGCCAGCAGCCAAACTACCGGGGAGCTGTTTTTT. It yields the protein CASSQTTGELFF.

The chain employs TRBV28 and TRBJ2-3; no clear D. This CDR3 region has 13 residues. The V and J ends lost 8 bases and 1 base respectively, with 10 bases between them. Germline values: CDR1 MDHEN, CDR2 SYDVKM. The CDR3 region has the DNA TGTGCCAGCCGCTCGGATGGCACAGATACGCAGTATTTT. Encoded protein: CASRSDGTDTQYF.

As concerns this clone: A far larger clone is one nucleotide away, so this likely arose from a read error. Within the sample, other DNA sequences also encode this same CDR3. The rearrangement joins TRBV7-3 to TRBJ2-1; no clear D. The CDR3 contains 8 residues. Germline lookup yields CDR1 SGHTA and CDR2 FQGTGA. Deletions cut 7 bases from V and 10 bases from J, with 2 bases between. The DNA of the CDR3 is TGTGCCAGCACCGAGCAGTTCTTC. It specifies CASTEQFF.

On this clone itself: This same CDR3 is encoded by further DNA sequences in the sample. The chain links TRBV19 to TRBJ1-1; D remains unclear. V was clipped by 7 bases and J by 1 base, with 7 bases between them. Looked up from germline, CDR1 is LNHDA and CDR2 is SQIVND (reference sequence). This CDR3 has 12 residues. The CDR3 coding sequence is TGTGCCAGTATCGGGCCGAACACTGAAGCTTTCTTT. Its protein is CASIGPNTEAFF.